Below are 24 T cell receptor beta chains sequenced from a single sample in a study of T cell responses to AZD1222 COVID-19 vaccine (dated by TCRdb to about 2021). Receptor libraries were prepared by the immunoSEQ multiplex PCR assay. The source is immuneACCESS, and TCRdb retained only in-frame sequences with V and J called. Part of the clones is not carried over; for the studies checked, unresolved V genes explain less than half of this, and the remainder is unexplained. The table for this sample lists roughly 150,000 clones; approximately 89% of them were counted only once. The top ten hold about 4.6% of the sample. The time point tag for this specimen amounts to: baseline before first vaccination. The sequences come from peripheral blood, collected on day 0 of AZD1222 vaccination. These receptors came from an adult in good health.

This clone has only one observation. V usage is TRBV9 and J usage is TRBJ2-1; TRBD2 agrees at 10 bases. In germline, CDR1 is SGDLS, CDR2 YYNGEE. The V segment lost 2 bases and the J segment 7 bases; nucleotides outside the gene matches: 6. CDR3 length: 15 amino acids. The CDR3 spells CASSVGLAAGNEQFF. The CDR3 nucleotides read TGTGCCAGCAGCGTCGGACTAGCGGCAGGGAATGAGCAGTTCTTC.

This clone was counted once. The chain couples TRBV5-1 to TRBJ2-5; maybe TRBD1 (5 bases). The V end lost 5 bases, the J end lost 4 bases, and 15 bases lay between the germline ends. The CDR3 has 14 residues. CDR1 is SGHRS, CDR2 YFSETQ, per germline. The CDR3 sequence is CASSPDRPGETQYF. In DNA form, the CDR3 reads TGCGCCAGCAGTCCAGACAGACCGGGAGAGACCCAGTACTTC.

This chain links TRBV19 with TRBJ2-1; 10 nucleotides line up with TRBD2. This CDR3 is 14 amino acids long. Trimming at V came to 1 base and at J to 6 bases, leaving 0 bases not matched to a gene. Looked up from germline, CDR1 is LNHDA and CDR2 is SQIVND (reference sequence). The CDR3 region has the DNA TGTGCCAGTAGTATAGTAGCGGGAGGCAATGAGCAGTTCTTC. It is translated as CASSIVAGGNEQFF.

V is TRBV28 and J is TRBJ2-3; D unresolved. Germline V gene data show CDR1 as MDHEN and CDR2 as SYDVKM. CDR3 size: 15 residues. V lost 3 bases to trimming and J lost 0 bases, with 10 bases between them. Here the CDR3 reads CASSFWGSSTDTQYF. The DNA for the CDR3 is TGTGCCAGCAGTTTTTGGGGTTCTAGCACAGATACGCAGTATTTT.

V gene TRBV11-3 combines with J gene TRBJ2-5; D is unresolved. Germline V gives CDR1 SGHNT, CDR2 YENEEA. The CDR3 is 13 amino acids. The V end lost 1 base, the J end lost 4 bases, and 7 bases lay between the germline ends. The CDR3 DNA reads as TGTGCCAGCAGCTTAGCTGGGTCAGAGACCCAGTACTTC. Protein: CASSLAGSETQYF. The full variable domain, rest sourced from reference TRBV11-3 and TRBJ2-5, is EAGVVQSPRYKIIEKKQPVAFWCNPISGHNTLYWYLQNLGQGPELLIRYENEEAVDDSQLPKDRFSAERLKGVDSTLKIQPAELGDSAVYLCASSLAGSETQYFGPGTRLLVL.

The chain couples TRBV21-1 to TRBJ1-5. TRBV21-1 is flagged as a pseudogene. The CDR3 has 12 amino acids. For the CDR3, the DNA is TGTGCCAGCAGCAAATGCCAAGTCCCCCAGCATTTT. As protein: CASSKCQVPQHF.

This clone appeared a single time. This chain connects TRBV6-4 to TRBJ2-1, with D maybe TRBD1 (5 bases). The germline CDR1 and CDR2 sequences are MRHNA and SNTAGT. Trimming pared 2 bases from V and 5 bases from J, leaving 10 bases between. This CDR3 contains 14 residues. CDR3 in amino acids: CASSDNGQNNEQFF. The DNA of the CDR3 is TGTGCCAGCAGTGACAATGGACAAAACAATGAGCAGTTCTTC.

The chain has TRBV14 and TRBJ1-2; 9 positions agree with TRBD1. Trimming cost V 6 bases and J 7 bases; bases outside gene matches: 6. CDR3 size: 13 residues. CDR1 and CDR2 (germline): SGHDN, FVKESK. For the CDR3, the DNA is TGTGCCAGCAGATCGGGACAGGGCGTTGGCTACACCTTC. Its translation is CASRSGQGVGYTF.

The V gene is TRBV5-1, the J gene TRBJ2-3; D remains ambiguous. The germline V gene has CDR1 SGHRS and CDR2 YFSETQ. V lost 1 base to trimming and J lost 0 bases, with 9 bases between them. This CDR3 has 15 amino acids. The CDR3 nucleotides are TGCGCCAGCAGCTTGACCGGCGCTAGCACAGATACGCAGTATTTT. It is translated as CASSLTGASTDTQYF. Full variable domain (missing parts from reference TRBV5-1 and TRBJ2-3): KAGVTQTPRYLIKTRGQQVTLSCSPISGHRSVSWYQQTPGQGLQFLFEYFSETQRNKGNFPGRFSGRQFSNSRSEMNVSTLELGDSALYLCASSLTGASTDTQYFGPGTRLTVL.

CDR3 in DNA: TGTGCCAGCAGCCCAACTATTTCCGGGACTAGCGTCGCGTACTTC. It encodes CASSPTISGTSVAYF. The rearrangement uses TRBV7-2 and TRBJ2-7, with TRBD2 matching 10 bases. The CDR3 covers 15 residues. Germline V gene data show CDR1 as SGHTA and CDR2 as FQGNSA. V lost 5 bases, J lost 12 bases, and 16 bases stayed unmatched.

The chain joins TRBV12-5 to TRBJ1-1; D is uncertain. Deletions cut 0 bases from V and 1 base from J, with 12 bases between. CDR1 is LGHNT, CDR2 FRNRAP, per germline. The CDR3 spans 16 residues. The CDR3 protein is CASGLVSLSANTEAFF. CDR3 DNA: TGTGCTAGTGGTTTGGTTAGCCTTTCAGCGAACACTGAAGCTTTCTTT.

The chain employs TRBV7-9 and TRBJ2-7, with 16 bases identical to TRBD2. There are 19 residues in the CDR3. Per the germline V gene, CDR1 is SEHNR and CDR2 is FQNEAQ (reference sequence). V shed 5 bases, J shed 2 bases, and the junction held 12 bases outside the gene matches. The CDR3 spells CASSPYPGLAGGPTYEQYF. CDR3 DNA sequence: TGTGCCAGCAGCCCCTATCCGGGACTAGCGGGAGGGCCCACCTACGAGCAGTACTTC.

The chain recombines TRBV28 with TRBJ2-5, with TRBD1 matching 7 bases. The CDR3 covers 13 residues. Germline CDR1 MDHEN, CDR2 SYDVKM. The V and J ends lost 6 bases and 1 base, in that order; junction bases with no gene match: 2. The CDR3 loop is CASRGTAQETQYF. The DNA for the CDR3 is TGTGCCAGCAGGGGGACAGCCCAAGAGACCCAGTACTTC.

The V gene is TRBV19, the J gene TRBJ2-2, with 10 bases matching TRBD1. Germline-derived CDR1 and CDR2 are LNHDA and SQIVND (reference sequence). With 5 bases clipped from V and 9 bases from J, the junction kept 12 bases outside the gene matches. This CDR3 has 16 amino acids. CDR3 coding DNA: TGTGCCAGTAGTCCCGATCGGACAGGGGGAGTTAGGGAGCTGTTTTTT. The encoded protein is CASSPDRTGGVRELFF.

The chain combines TRBV10-1 with TRBJ2-7; possibly TRBD1 for D (7 bases). CDR3 size: 19 residues. Trimming took off 4 bases at V and 2 bases at J, with 27 bases between the two ends. CDR1 is WNHNN, CDR2 SYGVQD, per germline (reference sequence). The CDR3: CASSGGDSPSGGVPYEQYF. The CDR3 bases are TGCGCCAGCAGTGGGGGGGACAGCCCATCAGGAGGAGTCCCCTACGAGCAGTACTTC.

The rearrangement joins TRBV28 to TRBJ1-2, with D possibly TRBD1 on 6 matching bases. This CDR3 is 15 amino acids long. The ends were cut back, 10 bases at V and 0 bases at J, with 18 bases in the middle. The germline CDR1 and CDR2 sequences are MDHEN and SYDVKM. The CDR3, as DNA: TGTGCCATTAATTCTGGGGGGACATCTAACTATGGCTACACCTTC. It translates to CAINSGGTSNYGYTF.

This chain links TRBV28 with TRBJ2-2; 7 bases fit TRBD2. In germline, CDR1 is MDHEN, CDR2 SYDVKM. The CDR3 runs 13 residues. J lost 7 bases, V lost 8 bases, and 7 bases had no gene match. The CDR3 sequence: CASGGGDVGELFF. In DNA form, the CDR3 reads TGTGCCAGCGGGGGAGGGGACGTCGGGGAGCTGTTTTTT. The full variable domain, completed using reference TRBV28 and TRBJ2-2, is DVKVTQSSRYLVKRTGEKVFLECVQDMDHENMFWYRQDPGLGLRLIYFSYDVKMKEKGDIPEGYSVSREKKERFSLILESASTNQTSMYLCASGGGDVGELFFGEGSRLTVL.

This clone was seen more than once but under ten times. This sequence joins TRBV25-1 and TRBJ1-6, with D possibly matching TRBD1 (5 bases). V lost 8 bases and J lost 6, with 17 bases in between. The CDR3 covers 15 residues. In germline, CDR1 is MGHDK, CDR2 SYGVNS. In DNA, the CDR3 is TGTGCCAGCCGCTGGGCCGGGACGGGTAATTCACCCCTCCACTTT. This codes for CASRWAGTGNSPLHF.

V and J are TRBV6-6 and TRBJ1-3; D perhaps matches TRBD1 (6 bases). CDR1 is MNHNY, CDR2 SVGAGI, per germline (reference sequence). V was trimmed by 5 bases and J by 3 bases, leaving 17 bases between them. This CDR3 is built from 16 residues. The CDR3 bases are TGTGCCAGCAGTCGCCCGAAGGGGGTTGGTGGAAACACCATATATTTT. This gives the protein CASSRPKGVGGNTIYF.

Here the CDR3 DNA reads TGTGCCAGCACCCCTGTCCCCCTAAAGGGGACCCAAGAGACCCAGTACTTC. The encoded protein is CASTPVPLKGTQETQYF. This chain uses TRBV28 with TRBJ2-5; tentatively, D is TRBD1 or TRBD2 (5 bases each). This CDR3 spans 17 amino acids. Germline V CDR1 and CDR2: MDHEN, SYDVKM. Trimming left V 7 bases short and J 1 base short, with 22 bases between.

CDR3 sequence: CASGESGANVLTF. In DNA form, the CDR3 reads TGTGCCAGCGGAGAGTCTGGGGCCAACGTCCTGACTTTC. V gene TRBV2 combines with J gene TRBJ2-6; D is unclear. Germline CDR1 SNHLY, CDR2 FYNNEI. This CDR3 has 13 amino acids. With 8 bases removed from V and 1 base from J, the gap between germline ends came to 6 bases.

The genes are TRBV7-2 and TRBJ1-1; a possible D gene is TRBD1 (5 bases). This CDR3 contains 16 residues. With 5 bases removed from V and 1 base from J, the gap between germline ends came to 17 bases. The germline CDR1 and CDR2 sequences are SGHTA and FQGNSA. For the CDR3, the DNA is TGTGCCAGCAGCCTTCAGGGTCCCTCGACGAACACTGAAGCTTTCTTT. Translation: CASSLQGPSTNTEAFF. Full variable domain (rest looked up from reference TRBV7-2 and TRBJ1-1): GAGVSQSPSNKVTEKGKDVELRCDPISGHTALYWYRQSLGQGLEFLIYFQGNSAPDKSGLPSDRFSAERTGGSVSTLTIQRTQQEDSAVYLCASSLQGPSTNTEAFFGQGTRLTVV.

The gene calls are TRBV28 and TRBJ2-1; D may be TRBD1 (6 bases). The CDR3 length is 15 residues. The V and J ends lost 7 bases and 2 bases respectively, with 15 bases between them. CDR1 and CDR2 from the germline V gene are MDHEN and SYDVKM. For the CDR3, the DNA is TGTGCCAGCACCCTCGCAGGGGACGCCTACAATGAGCAGTTCTTC. It translates to CASTLAGDAYNEQFF.

The chain couples TRBV3-1 (or the pseudogene TRBV3-2) to TRBJ2-2; D gene ambiguous. The CDR3 has 11 residues. Between the trimmed V and J ends, which lost 8 bases and 7 bases, there was a span of 8 bases. The germline V gene encodes CDR1 LGHDT and CDR2 YNNKEL (reference sequence). CDR3 residues: CASGRNGELFF. In nucleotides, the CDR3 is TGTGCCAGCGGCCGGAACGGGGAGCTGTTTTTT.